The 10 T cell receptor beta chains presented below share a single source sample, sequenced in a study of blood T cell repertoires in COVID-19. Produced via immunoSEQ multiplex PCR; TCRdb's table is partial and in-frame only. The repertoire holds roughly 250,000 clones, with about 90% as singletons. The material sequenced was PBMCs or T cells enriched from blood (not recorded which). The receptors shown here come from a woman younger than 45 with acute COVID-19.

CDR3 residues: CASSGDRKAGNTIYF. The CDR3 DNA follows: TGTGCCAGCAGTGGGGACAGGAAGGCTGGAAACACCATATATTTT. The chain is built from TRBV6-1 and TRBJ1-3; 8 positions match TRBD1. V dropped 4 bases and J dropped 2; count of bases not matched to a gene: 4. Germline V gives CDR1 MNHNS, CDR2 SASEGT. The CDR3 consists of 15 residues.

The chain links TRBV29-1 to TRBJ1-1; 8 nucleotides match TRBD1. This CDR3 is 14 amino acids long. CDR1 SQVTM and CDR2 ANQGSEA come from the germline V gene. The ends lost 2 bases at V and 3 bases at J; junction bases unmatched: 5. The CDR3 region is CSVESDRVDTEAFF. CDR3 in DNA: TGCAGCGTTGAATCGGACAGGGTGGACACTGAAGCTTTCTTT.

The J gene is TRBJ1-2, the V gene TRBV10-3, with 7 bases that match TRBD1. Germline V gene data show CDR1 as ENHRY and CDR2 as SYGVKD. The CDR3 is made up of 17 amino acids. V lost 6 bases to trimming and J lost 4 bases; unmatched junction nucleotides: 17. CDR3: CAISQPQGRGSGYGYTF. CDR3 coding DNA: TGTGCCATCAGCCAACCACAGGGGCGAGGGAGTGGCTATGGCTACACCTTC.

This chain connects TRBV28 to TRBJ1-3; D unclear. Per the germline V gene, CDR1 is MDHEN and CDR2 is SYDVKM. V shed 7 bases and J shed 2 bases, with 12 bases lying between them. This CDR3 contains 14 residues. CDR3 protein: CASNTYGAGNTIYF. The DNA for the CDR3 is TGTGCCAGCAATACGTACGGGGCTGGAAACACCATATATTTT.

V usage is TRBV7-9 and J usage is TRBJ2-7; 10 bases fit TRBD1. V shed 5 bases and J 3 bases; nucleotides not matched to a gene: 10. Germline-derived CDR1 and CDR2 are SEHNR and FQNEAQ (reference sequence). The CDR3 length is 16 residues. The CDR3 reads CASSRDLTGGNYEQYF. The CDR3 DNA follows: TGTGCCAGCAGCCGGGACCTGACAGGGGGCAACTACGAGCAGTACTTC.

The rearrangement joins TRBV7-2 to TRBJ1-2, with 7 bases lining up with TRBD1. Germline lookup yields CDR1 SGHTA and CDR2 FQGNSA. This CDR3 has 15 amino acids. Losses at the gene ends were 5 bases for V and 8 bases for J; bases not matched to a gene: 14. The DNA for the CDR3 is TGTGCCAGCAGCGGAAGAGGGACAGTGAGAGGCGGCTACACCTTC. Translated, it gives CASSGRGTVRGGYTF.

The chain combines TRBV29-1 with TRBJ1-2; D is unclear. Trimming cost V 1 base and J 3 bases, with 9 bases left between them. This CDR3 has 13 residues. From germline, CDR1 is SQVTM and CDR2 ANQGSEA. The CDR3 region has the DNA TGCAGCGTTGAAGGCTCGGTGGACTATGGCTACACCTTC. It translates to CSVEGSVDYGYTF.

This chain links TRBV18 with TRBJ1-3, with no clear D. V was cut by 3 bases and J by 0 bases, with 9 bases left in between. The germline CDR1 and CDR2 sequences are KGHSH and LQKENI. CDR3 length: 15 amino acids. The CDR3 protein is CASSPIPGSGNTIYF. In nucleotides, the CDR3 is TGTGCCAGCTCACCGATTCCAGGCTCTGGAAACACCATATATTTT. Variable domain in full (rest from reference TRBV18 and TRBJ1-3): NAGVMQNPRHLVRRRGQEARLRCSPMKGHSHVYWYRQLPEEGLKFMVYLQKENIIDESGMPKERFSAEFPKEGPSILRIQQVVRGDSAAYFCASSPIPGSGNTIYFGEGSWLTVV.

The chain uses TRBV11-2 and TRBJ2-3; 9 bases agree with TRBD1. The trim removed 5 bases at V and 2 bases at J, leaving 5 bases unmatched. Per germline, CDR1 SGHAT and CDR2 FQNNGV. The CDR3 is 15 amino acids. The CDR3 nucleotides read TGTGCCAGCAGCGGGACAGGGAAGGACACAGATACGCAGTATTTT. Its protein product is CASSGTGKDTDTQYF.

This chain joins TRBV14 and TRBJ1-6; tentatively, D is TRBD1 (6 bases). Per the germline V gene, CDR1 is SGHDN and CDR2 is FVKESK. V lost 1 base and J lost 7, with 11 bases in between. CDR3 length: 15 residues. CDR3 residues: CASSQGGTPNSPLHF. The CDR3 DNA reads TGTGCCAGCAGCCAAGGTGGGACACCGAATTCACCCCTCCACTTT.